This TCR beta chain originates from a study of blood T cell dynamics during melanoma immunotherapy (dated by TCRdb to 2018 to 2020). Concerning the study at large: The patients had metastatic melanoma and were given first-line pembrolizumab or nivolumab plus ipilimumab as standard of care in the United Kingdom. To find early correlates of response, peripheral T cell receptor repertoires were profiled in metastatic melanoma patients before and after one cycle of checkpoint inhibitor therapy. A training cohort was formed from consecutive patients, and a further independent group of patients from the same centre was pooled into an external validation set.

This clone is a singleton in its sample. There is no known antigen for this receptor. Per-nucleotide qualities are absent, and no much larger clonotype sits a single base away. For each sorted CD8+ T cell subset, the entire amount of extracted DNA went into the assay. The immunoSEQ TCRb Assay kit was used according to manufacturer instructions to amplify TCR beta CDR3 sequences from genomic DNA. The KAPA Library Quantification Kit for Illumina platforms was used to quantify the pooled libraries by qPCR. Pooled libraries were clustered at roughly 0.55-1.2 pM and sequenced on an Illumina NextSeq 500. The original pipeline was this. TCR data were analyzed using immunoSEQ ANALYZER and the R LymphoSeq package. A rearrangement efficiency score was calculated as productive divided by the sum of productive and non-productive CDR3 sequences. Clonality was measured with the Gini coefficient and diversity with the Renyi index at alpha=1, and both measures were compared pairwise between timepoints within each patient. In LymphoSeq, clonal relatedness was computed with an edit distance of 3 and repertoire similarity was computed with the Bhattacharyya coefficient. To classify response, a linear discriminant analysis based on week-3 changes in clonality and diversity was built with the R MASS and caret packages. Here the immuneACCESS table is served through TCRdb, limited to in-frame sequences with V and J called. Missing clones are a known gap in these copies; in checked studies unresolved V genes cover under half, and the rest lacks a known reason. That table furnishes V, J and clone size, whereas the DNA furnished D and trimming. Recorded for this sample are around 13,000 clones; around nine tenths of them occurred a single time. The ten top clones hold roughly 0.19% of the sample.

What the research found in general, with its limitations: The relatively small sample size was acknowledged as a potential limitation on generalization of the results. The study could not determine whether the T cell clones driving repertoire changes were melanoma-specific or reflected general immune activation. Of the sorted CD8+ subsets, TIE cells had both the greatest clonality and the greatest similarity to cfDNA CDR3 sequences, which suggests active turnover converging on dominant clones.

This sample's time point label indicates: week 3, after first cycle of checkpoint inhibitor. Blood samples were taken before treatment (T0) and at week 3 (W3), following the first cycle of checkpoint blockade. Except for two patients with rapid clinical progression, response was assessed 12 weeks after the first infusion by RECIST 1.1; disease control meant complete response, partial response or stable disease. Patients with prior systemic cancer treatment, concomitant immunosuppressant therapy or synchronous other active malignancies were excluded. In six patients, three with progression and three with disease control, sorted CD8+ memory and naive T cell subsets were sequenced at T0 and W3. PBMC were isolated from blood with Lymphoprep and SepMate tubes, followed by red cell lysis. QIAamp DNA Blood Mini kits were used to extract DNA from PBMC and from sorted T cell subsets. CD8+ T cell subsets were sorted live on a FACSAria III cytometer and then frozen prior to DNA extraction. Fresh PBMC intended for flow cytometry were kept at 4 degrees C in PBS containing about 2.2% fetal bovine serum and were analyzed within 25 hours.

Ends trimmed: V by 4 bases, J by 7 bases; bases unmatched to a gene: 8. Sequences KGHSH (CDR1) and LQKENI (CDR2) are obtained from the germline V gene. Including cysteine and phenylalanine, the CDR3 has 16 amino acids. Only the CDR3 region is kept as DNA, spanning 48 bases read in frame from base 1. The receptor's source is a human donor with melanoma. The sample in question was effector memory CD8+ T cells from blood, obtained from a patient treated with checkpoint blockade. The chain uses TRBV18 and TRBJ2-1, and TRBD1 aligns with 12 junction nucleotides. The CDR3 loop reads CASSQMPGQGANEQFF. The DNA sequence reads TGTGCCAGCTCACAAATGCCGGGACAGGGGGCAAATGAGCAGTTCTTC.